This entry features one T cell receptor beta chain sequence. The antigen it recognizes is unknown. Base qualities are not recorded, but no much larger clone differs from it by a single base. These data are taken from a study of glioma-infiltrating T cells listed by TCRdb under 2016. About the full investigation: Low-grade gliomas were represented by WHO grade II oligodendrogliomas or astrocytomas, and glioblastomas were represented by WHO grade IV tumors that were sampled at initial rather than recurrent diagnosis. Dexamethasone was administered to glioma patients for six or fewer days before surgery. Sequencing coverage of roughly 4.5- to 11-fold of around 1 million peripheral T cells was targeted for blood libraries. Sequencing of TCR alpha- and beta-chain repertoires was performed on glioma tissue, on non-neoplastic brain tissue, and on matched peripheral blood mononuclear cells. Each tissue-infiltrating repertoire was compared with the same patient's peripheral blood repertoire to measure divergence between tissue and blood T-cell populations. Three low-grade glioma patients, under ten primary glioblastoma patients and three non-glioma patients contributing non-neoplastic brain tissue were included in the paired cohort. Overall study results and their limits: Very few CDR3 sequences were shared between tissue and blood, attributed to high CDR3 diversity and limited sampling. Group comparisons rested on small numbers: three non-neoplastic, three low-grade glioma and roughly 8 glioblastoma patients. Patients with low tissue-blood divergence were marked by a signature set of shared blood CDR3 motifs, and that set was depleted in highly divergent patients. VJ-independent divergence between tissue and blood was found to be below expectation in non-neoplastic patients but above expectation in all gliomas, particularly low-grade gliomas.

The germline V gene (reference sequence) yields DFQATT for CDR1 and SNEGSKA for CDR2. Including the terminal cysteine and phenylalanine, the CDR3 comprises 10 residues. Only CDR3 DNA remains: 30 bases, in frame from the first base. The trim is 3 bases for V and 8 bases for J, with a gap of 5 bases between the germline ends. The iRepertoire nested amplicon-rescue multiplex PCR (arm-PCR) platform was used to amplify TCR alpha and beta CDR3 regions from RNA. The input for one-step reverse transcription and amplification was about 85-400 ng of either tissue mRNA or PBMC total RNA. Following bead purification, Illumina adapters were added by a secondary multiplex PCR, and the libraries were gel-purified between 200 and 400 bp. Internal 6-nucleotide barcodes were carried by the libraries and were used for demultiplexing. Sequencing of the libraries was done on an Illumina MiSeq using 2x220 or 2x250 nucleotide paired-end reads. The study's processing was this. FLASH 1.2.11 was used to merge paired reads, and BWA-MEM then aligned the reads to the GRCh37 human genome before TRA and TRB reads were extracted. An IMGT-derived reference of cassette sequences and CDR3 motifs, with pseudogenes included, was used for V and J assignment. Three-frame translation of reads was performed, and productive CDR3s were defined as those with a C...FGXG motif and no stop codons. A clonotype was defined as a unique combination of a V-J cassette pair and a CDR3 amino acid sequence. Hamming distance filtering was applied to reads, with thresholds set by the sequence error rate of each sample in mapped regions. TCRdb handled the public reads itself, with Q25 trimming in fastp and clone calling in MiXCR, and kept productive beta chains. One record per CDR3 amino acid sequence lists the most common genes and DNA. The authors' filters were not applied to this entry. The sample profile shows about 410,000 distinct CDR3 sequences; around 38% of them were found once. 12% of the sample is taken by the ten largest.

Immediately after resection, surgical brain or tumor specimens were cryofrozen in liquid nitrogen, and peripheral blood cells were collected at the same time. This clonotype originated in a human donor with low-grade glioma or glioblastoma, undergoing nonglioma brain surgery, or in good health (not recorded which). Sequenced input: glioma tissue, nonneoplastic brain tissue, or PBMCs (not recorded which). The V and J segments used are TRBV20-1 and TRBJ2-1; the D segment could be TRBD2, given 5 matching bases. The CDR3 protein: CSARGDEQFF. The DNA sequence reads TGCAGTGCTAGGGGAGATGAGCAGTTCTTC.